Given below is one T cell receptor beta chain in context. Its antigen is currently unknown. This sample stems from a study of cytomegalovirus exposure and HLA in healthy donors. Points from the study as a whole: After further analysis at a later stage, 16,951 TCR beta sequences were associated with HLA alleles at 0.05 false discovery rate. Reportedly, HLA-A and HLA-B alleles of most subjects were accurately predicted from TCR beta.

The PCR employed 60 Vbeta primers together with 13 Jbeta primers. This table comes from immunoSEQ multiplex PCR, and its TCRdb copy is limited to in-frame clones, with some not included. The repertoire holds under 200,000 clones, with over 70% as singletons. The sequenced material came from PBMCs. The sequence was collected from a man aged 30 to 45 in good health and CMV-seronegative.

CDR3 loop: CASSQGTGAGNTIYF. DNA of the CDR3: TGCGCCAGCAGCCAAGGCACAGGGGCTGGAAACACCATATATTTT. The chain recombines TRBV4-1 with TRBJ1-3; TRBD1 matches at 7 bases. With V trimmed by 1 base and J by 2 bases, 2 bases remained unmatched. The CDR3 runs to 15 residues. Germline V gene sequence: CDR1 MGHRA, CDR2 YSYEKL.